Described below is a single T cell receptor beta chain sequence and its context. The entry originates in a study of T-cell reconstitution after alpha-beta-depleted transplantation in children. The CDR3 covers 14 residues. CDR1 and CDR2 from the germline V gene are DFQATT and SNEGSKA (reference sequence). With 0 bases removed from V and 3 bases from J, the gap between germline ends came to 12 bases. Unique molecular identifiers were used in preparing the TCRbeta library. From the PCR reads, TCRdb called clonotypes with MiXCR, one entry per CDR3 protein. The data show about 610,000 distinct CDR3 sequences, 8% to 11% seen once.

This receptor was taken from a human donor who donated a stem cell graft to a child with acute myeloid leukemia. The chain uses TRBV20-1 and TRBJ2-7, with D hard to call. The sequencing used PBMCs from the stem cell graft donor, collected from the stem cell graft. CDR3 coding DNA: TGCAGTGCTAGAGATTACCAGATAGGCTACGAGCAGTACTTC. Amino acid sequence: CSARDYQIGYEQYF.